These T cell receptor beta chains were read from a single sample in a study of beta chain features in type 1 diabetes. The repertoire was sequenced with immunoSEQ multiplex PCR; TCRdb's copy has only in-frame clones and lacks some. The sample lists over 150,000 clones; around 8% were seen once. Sequences were obtained from central memory CD4+ T cells from blood. These receptors were collected from a woman aged 40-49 years with type 1 diabetes. CDR3s include the opening cysteine and the closing phenylalanine or tryptophan. A D gene is named only where the DNA matches it firmly. Rows give clone size only sometimes, using once, few, many, or a class for an expanded clone.

v_call	d_call	clone_size	j_call	cdr3_aa
TRBV18	TRBD1	few	TRBJ1-2	CASSPPHRQGDGYTF
TRBV10-3	TRBD2	few	TRBJ2-6	CAISDSGAGANVLTF
TRBV28	TRBD1	many	TRBJ1-4	CASRHPYRGRNEKLFF
TRBV5-1	NA	few	TRBJ2-5	CASSLAGGETQYF
TRBV5-1	NA	few	TRBJ1-1	CASSAPGGAAAFF
TRBV25-1	NA	few	TRBJ2-7	CASSDALSGEQYF
TRBV4-1	NA	few	TRBJ2-5	CASSQVVSFPREETQYF
TRBV9	TRBD1	NA	TRBJ2-1	CASSVDRGQGYNEQFF
TRBV29-1	NA	NA	TRBJ2-3	CSVDRDTQYF
TRBV6-1	NA	few	TRBJ2-5	CASSEDGGWETQYF
TRBV5-1	NA	few	TRBJ2-3	CASSLAWTDTSKPYF
TRBV11-2	TRBD1	few	TRBJ2-5	CASSPPGQGGQETQYF
TRBV7-8	TRBD2	few	TRBJ2-3	CASTAPSGRTDTQYF